Presented here are 19 T cell receptor beta chains from one specimen sequenced in a study of technical replicates of blood from a handful of donors. The method was immunoSEQ multiplex PCR; TCRdb's version includes in-frame clones alone and lacks a portion of them. The sample has 80,000 to 100,000 clones; around 95% are singletons. Material: T cells isolated from PBMCs. These receptor sequences come from a human donor in good health.

The chain employs TRBV11-2 and TRBJ2-7, with D perhaps TRBD2 (5 bases). The CDR3 is made up of 12 amino acids. V dropped 4 bases and J dropped 10 bases, with 14 bases sitting between them. Germline assignment: CDR1 SGHAT and CDR2 FQNNGV. DNA for the CDR3: TGTGCCAGCAGCTCCGAGGGCCGGGGTCAGTACTTC. It codes for CASSSEGRGQYF.

The chain recombines TRBV7-8 with TRBJ2-5, with 7 bases fitting TRBD2. Trimming removed 1 base from V and 2 bases from J; junction bases left unmatched: 10. There are 17 residues in the CDR3. Germline CDR1 reads SGHVS; CDR2 reads FQNEAQ. DNA for the CDR3: TGTGCCAGCAGCTTAGGGACTAGTTCTGGGTGGCAAGAGACCCAGTACTTC. As protein: CASSLGTSSGWQETQYF.

The gene calls are TRBV5-1 and TRBJ1-1, with a possible D match to TRBD1 (6 bases). The length of the CDR3 is 15 residues. Germline V CDR1 and CDR2: SGHRS, YFSETQ. Trimming took off 3 bases at V and 0 bases at J, with 12 bases between the two ends. CDR3: CASSSTGALNTEAFF. The CDR3 DNA follows: TGCGCCAGCAGCTCGACAGGCGCCCTGAACACTGAAGCTTTCTTT.

This rearrangement joins TRBV4-1 to TRBJ1-3; tentatively, D is TRBD1 (6 bases). The ends were cut back, 3 bases at V and 0 bases at J, with 12 bases in the middle. CDR3 length: 16 residues. The germline V gene encodes CDR1 MGHRA and CDR2 YSYEKL. In DNA, the CDR3 is TGCGCCAGCAGCCATAATACAGGGTCCTCTGGAAACACCATATATTTT. Encoded protein: CASSHNTGSSGNTIYF.

The chain recombines TRBV29-1 with TRBJ2-2; no clear D. CDR3 length: 12 amino acids. The V gene's germline CDR1 is SQVTM and CDR2 ANQGSEA. Trimming cost V 2 bases and J 6 bases, with 7 bases left between them. The CDR3 is CSVELYAGELFF. For the CDR3, the DNA is TGCAGCGTTGAATTGTATGCCGGGGAGCTGTTTTTT.

This clone was recorded only once. Other nucleotide sequences from this sample produce the same CDR3. The genes are TRBV5-1 and TRBJ2-3, with D maybe TRBD1 (5 bases). V lost 0 bases and J 6 bases, leaving 8 bases between the germline ends. CDR3 length equals 13 residues. Germline V gene lookup returns CDR1 SGHRS and CDR2 YFSETQ. The CDR3 spells CASSLGRADTQYF. The CDR3 DNA reads TGCGCCAGCAGCTTGGGCAGGGCGGATACGCAGTATTTT.

The chain joins TRBV28 to TRBJ2-7; 7 nucleotides agree with TRBD2. Looked up from germline, CDR1 is MDHEN and CDR2 is SYDVKM. V lost 5 bases, J lost 8 bases, and 6 bases stayed unmatched. This CDR3 region has 12 residues. The CDR3 loop is CASSMTSRKQYF. In nucleotides, the CDR3 is TGTGCCAGCAGTATGACTAGCCGTAAGCAGTACTTC.

This sequence joins TRBV5-1 and TRBJ1-4; the match to TRBD1 covers 9 bases. The CDR3 has 15 residues. The V and J ends lost 5 bases and 8 bases, in that order; junction bases with no gene match: 10. Germline-derived CDR1 and CDR2 are SGHRS and YFSETQ. The DNA of the CDR3 is TGCGCCAGCAGAGGAACCGGGACAGGGAACGAAAAACTGTTTTTT. As protein: CASRGTGTGNEKLFF.

This clone was recorded only once. The genes are TRBV6-6 and TRBJ1-3; D gene uncertain. Germline assignment: CDR1 MNHNY and CDR2 SVGAGI (reference sequence). V was shortened by 6 bases and J by 4 bases, with 16 bases between the two germline ends. The CDR3 loop spans 15 amino acids. The CDR3 DNA is TGTGCCAGCAGCGGAAGTGGAGGGCGCGGAAACACCATATATTTT. This sequence encodes CASSGSGGRGNTIYF.

The CDR3 DNA sequence: TGTGCCAGCAGTTTATTACAGGGGGTTACCTACGAGCAGTACTTC. Encoded protein: CASSLLQGVTYEQYF. The rearrangement uses TRBV28 and TRBJ2-7; TRBD1 aligns across 8 bases. Germline loops: CDR1 MDHEN, CDR2 SYDVKM. The CDR3 is 15 amino acids. The J segment lost 2 bases and the V segment lost 1 base, leaving 4 bases of the junction unmatched.

The gene calls are TRBV28 and TRBJ2-7, with 10 bases that match TRBD2. This CDR3 spans 16 amino acids. Germline CDR1 MDHEN, CDR2 SYDVKM. The junction had 8 bases not matched to a gene; V was cut back by 6 bases and J by 0 bases. The CDR3 nucleotides read TGTGCCAGCAGCCCACCGACTAGCGGGCACTCCTACGAGCAGTACTTC. This sequence encodes CASSPPTSGHSYEQYF.

The chain is built from TRBV18 and TRBJ1-5; TRBD1 matches 8 bases. V gave up 3 bases and J gave up 4 bases; unmatched junction bases: 8. Germline CDR1 KGHSH, CDR2 LQKENI. This CDR3 is 16 amino acids long. Here the CDR3 reads CASSPSDRAENQPQHF. As DNA, the CDR3 is TGTGCCAGCTCACCTTCGGACAGGGCCGAAAATCAGCCCCAGCATTTT.

The chain carries TRBV5-1 and TRBJ1-2; D remains ambiguous. V dropped 4 bases and J dropped 1 base, with 14 bases sitting between them. CDR3 length: 15 amino acids. Germline V lookup: CDR1 SGHRS, CDR2 YFSETQ. The CDR3: CASSPEEHSNYGYTF. The CDR3 region has the DNA TGCGCCAGCAGCCCCGAGGAACATAGTAACTATGGCTACACCTTC. Full variable domain (remainder filled in from reference TRBV5-1 and TRBJ1-2): KAGVTQTPRYLIKTRGQQVTLSCSPISGHRSVSWYQQTPGQGLQFLFEYFSETQRNKGNFPGRFSGRQFSNSRSEMNVSTLELGDSALYLCASSPEEHSNYGYTFGSGTRLTVV.

The chain employs TRBV18 and TRBJ1-4; 8 positions match TRBD1. V trimming: 2 bases; J trimming: 6 bases; junction bases outside the gene matches: 2. CDR1 and CDR2 (germline): KGHSH, LQKENI. The CDR3 consists of 14 residues. The CDR3 loop is CASSPGTGYEKLFF. In DNA form, the CDR3 reads TGTGCCAGCTCACCAGGGACAGGCTATGAAAAACTGTTTTTT.

This rearrangement joins TRBV9 to TRBJ2-5; the match to TRBD2 covers 7 bases. Trimming cost V 7 bases and J 4 bases; bases outside gene matches: 7. The CDR3 is 13 amino acids. From germline, CDR1 is SGDLS and CDR2 YYNGEE. The CDR3 spells CASSGTTTETQYF. CDR3 nucleotide sequence: TGTGCCAGCTCCGGGACTACAACAGAGACCCAGTACTTC.

The chain links TRBV5-4 to TRBJ1-1; possibly TRBD1 for D (6 bases). Trimming removed 0 bases from V and 4 bases from J, with 13 bases in between. The CDR3 spans 15 residues. CDR1 is SGHNT and CDR2 is YYREEE in the germline V gene (reference sequence). The CDR3 bases are TGTGCCAGCAGCTTGGCCAGGGGCGGATTCACTGAAGCTTTCTTT. Residues: CASSLARGGFTEAFF.

The chain joins TRBV25-1 to TRBJ1-5, with 8 bases lining up with TRBD1. Germline CDR1 and CDR2: MGHDK and SYGVNS. This CDR3 comprises 15 residues. Germline trimming cut 1 base from V and 4 bases from J; bases unmatched to any gene: 3. In DNA form, the CDR3 reads TGTGCCAGCAGTGAATCACAGGGGGGGAATCAGCCCCAGCATTTT. Residues: CASSESQGGNQPQHF.

With regard to this clone: Compared with germline, one end of the junction differs, possibly owing to a read error. The genes are TRBV6-5 and TRBJ2-5, with TRBD2 as a possible D gene (5 bases). The CDR3 is made up of 13 amino acids. Germline lookup yields CDR1 MNHEY and CDR2 SVGAGI. The DNA for the CDR3 is TGTGCCAGCAGTTACTCGGAGGCGCAAACCGCTCACTTC. Amino acid sequence: CASSYSEAQTAHF.

The V gene is TRBV28, the J gene TRBJ2-1; perhaps TRBD1 as D (6 bases). With 2 bases removed from V and 3 bases from J, the gap between germline ends came to 11 bases. CDR1 is MDHEN, CDR2 SYDVKM, per germline. The CDR3 sequence is 15 residues long. The chain's CDR3 is CASSLVRGFYNEQFF. CDR3 DNA: TGTGCCAGCAGTTTAGTCAGGGGCTTCTACAATGAGCAGTTCTTC.